What follows describes a single T cell receptor (beta chain). In TCRdb, the RT-PCR reads were re-called with MiXCR into one record per CDR3 protein. This table has 450,000 to 600,000 distinct CDR3 sequences, approximately 15% appearing once. The data stem from a study of response to subunit inactivated influenza vaccine. This clonotype was sampled from a man between 50 and 69 years old who received an inactivated influenza vaccine. This sample comprised CD4+ T cells sorted from PBMCs, obtained about 24 months after vaccination.

The CDR3 DNA sequence: TGTGCCATCAGTCGGAGCGGGGGCCGTAGCACAGATACGCAGTATTTT. Encoded protein: CAISRSGGRSTDTQYF. V and J are TRBV10-3 and TRBJ2-3, with 8 bases aligning to TRBD2. J was trimmed by 0 bases and V by 5 bases; bases with no gene match: 7. Germline CDR1 and CDR2: ENHRY and SYGVKD. The CDR3 runs to 16 residues.